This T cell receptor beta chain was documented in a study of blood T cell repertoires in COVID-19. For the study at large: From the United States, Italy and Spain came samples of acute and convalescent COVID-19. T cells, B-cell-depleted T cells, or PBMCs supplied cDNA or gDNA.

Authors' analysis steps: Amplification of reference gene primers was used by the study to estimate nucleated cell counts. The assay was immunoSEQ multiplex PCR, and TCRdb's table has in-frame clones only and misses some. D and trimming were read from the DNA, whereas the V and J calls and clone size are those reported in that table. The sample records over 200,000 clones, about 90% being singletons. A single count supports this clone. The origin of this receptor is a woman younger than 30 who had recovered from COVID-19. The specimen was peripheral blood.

The CDR3 loop reads CASRDRPYSNQPQHF. The DNA for the CDR3 is TGTGCCAGCAGGGACAGACCCTATAGCAATCAGCCCCAGCATTTT. The rearrangement joins TRBV27 to TRBJ1-5; maybe TRBD1 (6 bases). The CDR3 runs to 15 residues. The V gene lost 6 bases and the J gene lost 0 bases, with 12 bases spanning the gap. Germline assignment: CDR1 MNHEY and CDR2 SMNVEV (reference sequence).